Described below is a single TCR beta chain sequence and its context. The sample is drawn from a study of blood T cell repertoires in COVID-19. The CDR3 is 15 amino acids. CDR1 and CDR2 (germline): SEHNR, FQNEAQ (reference sequence). V lost 1 base and J 10 bases, leaving 17 bases between the germline ends. TCRdb keeps only in-frame clones here, not all; method: immunoSEQ multiplex PCR. The table records a few hundred thousand clones, 82% of them present only once. The sequenced material came from PBMCs or T cells enriched from blood (not recorded which). The rearrangement joins TRBV7-9 to TRBJ2-1; D gene unclear. The TCR sequence derives from a man aged 35-49 years who had been exposed to COVID-19. The CDR3 bases are TGTGCCAGCAGCTTAGAACAGAAGTCGTTCTGGGAGCAGTTCTTC. Residues: CASSLEQKSFWEQFF.